This T cell receptor beta chain was recovered during a study of T cell repertoires in cytomegalovirus infection. The overall study: Recently identified HLA-C-restricted CMV epitopes and well-studied HLA-B-restricted CMV epitopes were used by the study.

CDR1 is KGHDR and CDR2 is SFDVKD in the germline V gene. The CDR3 has 12 residues. Trimming stripped 5 bases from V and 5 bases from J, with 8 bases between. At least ten counts were recorded for this clonotype. Its antigen is still unknown. A single record per CDR3 protein comes from TCRdb applying MiXCR to the reads. Of about 920,000 distinct CDR3 sequences in the sample, under 40% are singletons; the top ten hold 13%. The chain couples TRBV24-1 to TRBJ2-5; D remains ambiguous. This sample comprised cultured CD8+ T cells from PBMCs, obtained from culture after CMV antigen stimulation. The clonotype was recovered from a human donor in good health (CMV status not recorded). Some clones in this sample may be carry-over from other donors' samples. In DNA form, the CDR3 reads TGTGCCACCAGTGCTATAAGGGAGACCCAGTACTTC. Protein product: CATSAIRETQYF.